This TCR beta chain comes out of a study of T cells in Graves' hyperthyroidism and ophthalmopathy. This CDR3 spans 16 amino acids. Germline V gene lookup returns CDR1 ENHRY and CDR2 SYGVKD. Germline trimming cut 6 bases from V and 4 bases from J; bases unmatched to any gene: 11. The investigators amplified TCR beta CDR3 regions from RNA transcripts. Initially, a first-round RT-PCR of the TCR CDR3 employed the HTBI primer set. One entry per CDR3 protein, called by TCRdb with MiXCR from the multiplex PCR reads. The profile shows 75,000 to 100,000 distinct CDR3 sequences, approximately 40% of them singletons. This clonotype was picked up many times.

The specimen sequenced was peripheral blood or thyroid tissue (not recorded which). V gene TRBV10-3 combines with J gene TRBJ1-1; 10 bases map to TRBD1. The source is a woman between 25 and 40 years old with Graves' hyperthyroidism. CDR3: CAISAGQGRPRTEAFF. For the CDR3, the DNA is TGTGCCATCAGCGCGGGACAGGGGCGTCCGCGCACTGAAGCTTTCTTT.